This T cell receptor beta chain was documented in a study of T cells in Graves' hyperthyroidism and ophthalmopathy. The study's findings and limits: A model of 13 V-J features distinguished ophthalmopathy from stable hyperthyroidism.

In this sample, this clonotype turned up many times. The antigen is unknown. Amplified regions were TCR beta CDR3 sequences from RNA transcripts. A set of HTBI primers served as the primers for a first-round RT-PCR of the TCR CDR3. MiXCR, run by TCRdb on the multiplex PCR reads, gives a single entry per CDR3 protein. This table holds 400,000 to 550,000 distinct CDR3 sequences, less than 25% found once. The CDR3 is made up of 14 amino acids. Germline V lookup: CDR1 SNHLY, CDR2 FYNNEI. Trimming removed 6 bases from V and 5 bases from J, with 16 bases in between. Specimen: blood. This sequence originates from a woman aged 25-40 years with Graves' ophthalmopathy. The chain carries TRBV2 and TRBJ1-1; tentatively, D is TRBD1 (6 bases). The CDR3 is CASRELGGQTEAFF. In DNA form, the CDR3 reads TGTGCCAGCAGAGAATTGGGGGGGCAAACTGAAGCTTTCTTT.